The following is a T cell receptor beta chain sequence with its context. This sample was included in a study of blood T cell repertoires in COVID-19. At the level of the study: Acute and convalescent COVID-19 specimens originated in the United States, Italy and Spain. In each case, the material was cDNA or gDNA derived from T cells, B-cell-depleted T cells, or PBMCs.

V lost 6 bases and J 2 bases, leaving 10 bases between the germline ends. Germline CDR1 reads DFQATT; CDR2 reads SNEGSKA (reference sequence). The CDR3 loop spans 12 amino acids. Original methodology: Amplified reference gene primers provided the basis for estimating nucleated cell counts. Only in-frame clones appear in the TCRdb table, and some are missing; sequencing was by immunoSEQ multiplex PCR. That table supplies the V and J calls and clone size; D and trimming were determined from the DNA. This sample has tens of thousands of clones, with around 88% found just once. Material for sequencing was peripheral blood. This sequence was found in a woman older than 75 with acute or convalescent COVID-19. The chain recombines TRBV20-1 with TRBJ1-2; possibly TRBD1 for D (6 bases). CDR3 nucleotide sequence: TGCAGTGCCAGTCAGGGGAACTATGGCTACACCTTC. Translation gives CSASQGNYGYTF.